This T cell receptor (beta chain) comes out of a study of CD8 T cells in Susac syndrome. CDR1 DFQATT and CDR2 SNEGSKA come from the germline V gene (reference sequence). The V segment lost 4 bases and the J segment 2 bases; nucleotides outside the gene matches: 7. The CDR3 is made up of 14 amino acids. Bulk CD8+ and CD4+ cells came from magnetic negative isolation; CD8+ TEMRA by FACS. It was with random hexamers that about 0.45 to 1 ug RNA was reverse transcribed. TCRdb re-analysed the immunoSEQ multiplex PCR reads in MiXCR, keeping a single row per CDR3 protein. The sample carries about 440,000 distinct CDR3 sequences, 75% to 90% recorded once.

The chain recombines TRBV20-1 with TRBJ1-2, with 7 bases matching TRBD1. Sequenced input: CD8+ T cells from PBMCs. This clonotype was obtained from a human donor with multiple sclerosis. CDR3 DNA: TGCAGTGCTACACAGGGGCGGGGGAACTATGGCTACACCTTC. Translation: CSATQGRGNYGYTF.